A selection of T cell receptor beta chains follows, all from one sample in a study of T cell responses to AZD1222 COVID-19 vaccine. Profiling relied on immunoSEQ multiplex PCR, and the TCRdb table lists in-frame clones only, not all of them. The table records approximately 120,000 clones, 80% to 95% of them present only once. The sequencing used peripheral blood, collected on day 0 of AZD1222 vaccination. The receptors stem from an adult in good health. Each CDR3 is given with its conserved first and last residue. The D gene is left open where the match is weak. Size values are once, few and many counts, or a class for expanded clones, and some rows have none.

CDR3 DNA	CDR3 protein	CDR3 length	clone size	D gene	V gene	J gene
TGTGCCAGCAGCCAATTCGGGGGGACAGGGGAGCACGAGCAGTACTTC	CASSQFGGTGEHEQYF	16	-	TRBD1	TRBV14	TRBJ2-7
TGTGCCAGCAGCGCGGGGACAGTGCAAAACTATGGCTACACCTTC	CASSAGTVQNYGYTF	15	-	TRBD1	TRBV28	TRBJ1-2
TGTGCCACCAGCGGTCGGACAGGGGGGGGAAACACCATATATTTT	CATSGRTGGGNTIYF	15	once	TRBD1	TRBV15	TRBJ1-3
TGTGCCAGCAGCGTAGCCGCAGGGGGGCTGGGTGAGCAGTTCTTC	CASSVAAGGLGEQFF	15	-	-	TRBV9	TRBJ2-1
TGTGCCAGTACCGCGGGGGCCAACGTCCTGACTTTC	CASTAGANVLTF	12	-	-	TRBV19	TRBJ2-6
TGTGCCAGCAGCTCCGACAGGGGGCGTGACACTGAAGCTTTCTTT	CASSSDRGRDTEAFF	15	-	TRBD1	TRBV11-1	TRBJ1-1
TGTGCCAGCAGCGTCCAGCTTGAAAGCTACGAGCAGTACTTC	CASSVQLESYEQYF	14	-	-	TRBV9	TRBJ2-7
TGTGCCAGCTCAGAGACGGGCCAGACCATGGTGGCCCCAAAACTGTTTTTT	CASSETGQTMVAPKLFF	17	-	-	TRBV18	TRBJ1-4
TGTGCCAGCAGCTTAATTGGGATGAACACTGAAGCTTTCTTT	CASSLIGMNTEAFF	14	-	-	TRBV7-9	TRBJ1-1
TGTGCCAGCAGCCTGTTCAGCGGGGCTGACACTGAAGCTTTCTTT	CASSLFSGADTEAFF	15	-	-	TRBV5-4	TRBJ1-1
TGTGCCAGCAGTTACTCCCGAAGCGGGACTGAAGCTTTCTTT	CASSYSRSGTEAFF	14	-	-	TRBV6-5	TRBJ1-1
TGTGCCAGTTCGGGTGCAACTAATGAAAAACTGTTTTTT	CASSGATNEKLFF	13	-	-	TRBV19	TRBJ1-4
TGTGCCATCAGCGAAGCGGGTTCTAGCACAGATACGCAGTATTTT	CAISEAGSSTDTQYF	15	-	-	TRBV10-3	TRBJ2-3
TGTGCCAGCAGTATATCCCCCGCCCAGGGGTGGAACGAGCAGTACTTC	CASSISPAQGWNEQYF	16	once	-	TRBV7-2	TRBJ2-7
TGTGCCGGTGGATTAGGGATTGCCCGAAATTCACCCCTCCACTTT	CAGGLGIARNSPLHF	15	-	-	TRBV28	TRBJ1-6
TGCGCCAGCAGCCAGACCTCTACTAGCGGGGGGCGCACAGATACGCAGTATTTT	CASSQTSTSGGRTDTQYF	18	-	TRBD2	TRBV4-1	TRBJ2-3
TGCGCCAGCAGCTTGGTTTCGGGCACCGGGGAGCTGTTTTTT	CASSLVSGTGELFF	14	once	-	TRBV5-1	TRBJ2-2
TGTGCCAGCAGTTTAAGTACCAGTCATAAAGCTTTCTTT	CASSLSTSHKAFF	13	few	-	TRBV12-3/TRBV12-4	TRBJ1-1
TGTGCCAGCAGTGTTCTGGCGGGGGGGCACACCGGGGAGCTGTTTTTT	CASSVLAGGHTGELFF	16	-	TRBD2	TRBV6-4	TRBJ2-2
TGTGCCAGCAGTTATAATCCGCCTAACTATGGCTACACCTTC	CASSYNPPNYGYTF	14	-	-	TRBV6-6	TRBJ1-2
TGTGCCACCAGCGGGGACAGGGCTAATTCACCCCTCCACTTT	CATSGDRANSPLHF	14	-	TRBD1	TRBV15	TRBJ1-6
TGTGCCAGTGCCGGGACTGATTCCTACGAGCAGTACTTC	CASAGTDSYEQYF	13	-	-	TRBV6-5	TRBJ2-7
TGCGCCAGCAGCCAAGACCTGGGCCACGGCTACACCTTC	CASSQDLGHGYTF	13	-	-	TRBV4-3	TRBJ1-2
TGTGCCAGCAGCCTGGCGGGGCCAACAGATACGCAGTATTTT	CASSLAGPTDTQYF	14	-	-	TRBV7-2	TRBJ2-3
TGTGCCAGCAGCTCAACCCCCATGCAGCGGGGCGGAGAGACCCAGTACTTC	CASSSTPMQRGGETQYF	17	-	TRBD2	TRBV4-2	TRBJ2-5
TGTGCCAGTAGTGTCCGGACTAGCGGGGTTTACAATGAGCAGTTCTTC	CASSVRTSGVYNEQFF	16	-	TRBD2	TRBV19	TRBJ2-1
TGTGCCAGCAGTTTGCGGCGGGGGGGCTTAGGGGCAGATACGCAGTATTTT	CASSLRRGGLGADTQYF	17	once	TRBD2	TRBV28	TRBJ2-3
TGTGCCAGCCGCCCGGCCTTAGCGGGGGGGGAGCAGTACTTC	CASRPALAGGEQYF	14	few	TRBD2	TRBV6-4	TRBJ2-7
TGTGCCTGGAAGGGGAATGGCTACACCTTC	CAWKGNGYTF	10	-	-	TRBV30	TRBJ1-2
TGTGCCAGCAGCTTGGTGGACCGTCCCCACGAGCAGTACTTC	CASSLVDRPHEQYF	14	-	-	TRBV5-4	TRBJ2-7
TGTGCCACCAGCAGAGGCCTGGCAACTAATGAAAAACTGTTTTTT	CATSRGLATNEKLFF	15	-	-	TRBV15	TRBJ1-4
TGTGCCAGCAGCCGGACAGGGGGCGCAGATACGCAGTATTTT	CASSRTGGADTQYF	14	-	TRBD1	TRBV5-6	TRBJ2-3
TGTGCCAGCAGCCCACGACAGGGGGTTAATGAAAAACTGTTTTTT	CASSPRQGVNEKLFF	15	-	TRBD1	TRBV5-8	TRBJ1-4
TGTGCCAGCAGTGAGGGGACAGACTCCTACGAGCAGTACTTC	CASSEGTDSYEQYF	14	-	TRBD1	TRBV2	TRBJ2-7
TGTGCCAGCAAGGGACAGGGGGCCTTGAACACTGAAGCTTTCTTT	CASKGQGALNTEAFF	15	-	TRBD1	TRBV6-5	TRBJ1-1
TGTGCCAGCAGTAACAGGGAGGGCACTGAAGCTTTCTTT	CASSNREGTEAFF	13	-	-	TRBV2	TRBJ1-1
TGCAGCGTTAAAAGACGGATAAGCACAGATACGCAGTATTTT	CSVKRRISTDTQYF	14	-	-	TRBV29-1	TRBJ2-3
TGTGCCAGCAGTTTTGGGGGTGGTAATTCACCCCTCCACTTT	CASSFGGGNSPLHF	14	once	-	TRBV27	TRBJ1-6
TGTGCCACCAGCAACAGGGAGGGCTACACCTTC	CATSNREGYTF	11	-	-	TRBV24-1	TRBJ1-2
TGTGCCAGCAGCGGTAGGACAGGGGACAATGAGCAGTTCTTC	CASSGRTGDNEQFF	14	once	TRBD1	TRBV9	TRBJ2-1
TGCAGCGTCGACGCCGGGACGAGGGAGCAGTACTTC	CSVDAGTREQYF	12	-	-	TRBV29-1	TRBJ2-7
TGTGCCAGCAGCGTAGTCGACGGGTCGAGCTCCTACAATGAGCAGTTCTTC	CASSVVDGSSSYNEQFF	17	-	-	TRBV9	TRBJ2-1
TGCGCCAGCAGCTCAAATAGCCACGGAATCTACGAGCAGTACTTC	CASSSNSHGIYEQYF	15	-	-	TRBV5-1	TRBJ2-7
TGTGCCAGCTCACCACCGACCTCGGCGGCCACATATTACGAGCAGTACTTC	CASSPPTSAATYYEQYF	17	-	-	TRBV18	TRBJ2-7
TGCGCCAGCAGCTCCGGGACAGGGGGCGGTCAGCCCCAGCATTTT	CASSSGTGGGQPQHF	15	-	TRBD1	TRBV5-1	TRBJ1-5
TGCGCCAGCAGCCAAGAGGGGCTAGCGGGGGGGGCTCAGTTCTTC	CASSQEGLAGGAQFF	15	-	TRBD2	TRBV4-1	TRBJ2-1
TGTGCCAGCAGCCACGGCGAGGGGTTGAGGAACACTGAAGCTTTCTTT	CASSHGEGLRNTEAFF	16	-	-	TRBV3-1/TRBV3-2	TRBJ1-1
TGTGCCAGCAGCCAAGTACCGACTGGAAACACCATATATTTT	CASSQVPTGNTIYF	14	-	-	TRBV3-1/TRBV3-2	TRBJ1-3
TGTGCCAGCAGCCAGGGGACAGGGAGAGGGCAGTACTTC	CASSQGTGRGQYF	13	-	TRBD1	TRBV4-2	TRBJ2-7
TGTGCCTGGAACCGTGTGGCGGGAGAGACCCAGTACTTC	CAWNRVAGETQYF	13	-	-	TRBV30	TRBJ2-5
TGTGCCAGCAGTTACTCCCGCTGGGGGTCAGCTGAAGCTTTCTTT	CASSYSRWGSAEAFF	15	-	-	TRBV6-2/TRBV6-3	TRBJ1-1
TGTGCCACCAGCAGAGATCATAAACAGGGAAGGGAAAAACTGTTTTTT	CATSRDHKQGREKLFF	16	-	-	TRBV15	TRBJ1-4
TGTGCCAGTAGTAGACAGGGTAGCAGCTATGGCTACACCTTC	CASSRQGSSYGYTF	14	-	TRBD1	TRBV19	TRBJ1-2
TGTGCCAGTAGTAGATTTGTTAATCAGCCCCAGCATTTT	CASSRFVNQPQHF	13	-	-	TRBV19	TRBJ1-5
TGTGCCAGTAGTATAGGTCAGATCTACGAGCAGTACTTC	CASSIGQIYEQYF	13	-	-	TRBV19	TRBJ2-7
TGCGCCAGCAGCCAAGATTTGTCACCAGGGGGCTTCTATGGCTACACCTTC	CASSQDLSPGGFYGYTF	17	-	TRBD1	TRBV4-3	TRBJ1-2